Described below is a single T cell receptor (beta chain) sequence and its context. The Seattle patients, enrolled during active infection, were followed longitudinally. This CDR3 has 19 amino acids. Germline CDR1 and CDR2: LGHDT and YNNKEL (reference sequence). Trimming took 1 base from V and 3 from J; bases not matched to a gene: 12. These data originate in a study of blood T cell repertoires in COVID-19. Methods used by the authors: Amplification of reference gene primers provided the estimated nucleated cell counts. Here immunoSEQ multiplex PCR was the method, and the copy in TCRdb shows in-frame clones only, minus some. That table gives V, J and clone size, and the DNA gave D and trimming. The profile shows 150,000 to 200,000 clones, around 85% of them singletons.

The V gene is TRBV3-1 (or the pseudogene TRBV3-2), the J gene TRBJ2-2, with 9 bases aligning to TRBD1. The sequencing input was peripheral blood. This TCR was sampled from a person aged 65 to 79 with COVID-19, enrolled during active disease. DNA for the CDR3: TGTGCCAGCAGCCAAGGATGGTTAGCAGGACAGGGGTACACCGGGGAGCTGTTTTTT. Translated, it gives CASSQGWLAGQGYTGELFF.